This T cell receptor beta chain was found in a study of blood T cell repertoires in COVID-19. The CDR3 totals 14 residues. In germline, CDR1 is GTSNPN, CDR2 SVGIG (reference sequence). Unmatched junction bases numbered 3, after V lost 2 bases and J lost 5 bases. The data were produced by immunoSEQ multiplex PCR, yet TCRdb's version contains in-frame clones alone and is incomplete. The repertoire holds some 420,000 clones, roughly nine tenths seen once, with around 1.1% in the top ten. Specimen: PBMCs or T cells enriched from blood (not recorded which). The chain links TRBV30 to TRBJ2-3, with 11 bases identical to TRBD2. The sequence was obtained from a young man who had recovered from COVID-19. CDR3 DNA sequence: TGTGCCTGGAGTCCCGGACTAGCGGGAGATACGCAGTATTTT. Its translation is CAWSPGLAGDTQYF.